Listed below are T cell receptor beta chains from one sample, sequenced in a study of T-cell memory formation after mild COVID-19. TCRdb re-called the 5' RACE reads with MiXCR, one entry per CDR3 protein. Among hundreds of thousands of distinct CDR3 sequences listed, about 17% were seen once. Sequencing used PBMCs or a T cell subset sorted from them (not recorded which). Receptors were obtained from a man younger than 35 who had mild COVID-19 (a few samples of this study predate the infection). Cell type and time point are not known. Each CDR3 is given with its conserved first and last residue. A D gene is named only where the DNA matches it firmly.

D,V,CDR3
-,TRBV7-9,CASSLVIRSTYNEQFF
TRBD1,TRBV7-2,CASSSPRDRGQAYYGYTF
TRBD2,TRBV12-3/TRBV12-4,CASSYATGLAGDNEQFF
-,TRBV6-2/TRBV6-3,CASSYGGSPLHF
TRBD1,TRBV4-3,CASSQDYRGQGYEQYF
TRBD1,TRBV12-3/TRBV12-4,CASSAGGYIYEQYF
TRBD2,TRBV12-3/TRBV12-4,CASRPGGYYYEQYF
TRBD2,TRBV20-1,CSAHGTSGTDTQYF
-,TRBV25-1,CASMYTGELFF
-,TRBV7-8,CASSLVPWGRNQPQHF
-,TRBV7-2,CASSQTGPEGEQFF
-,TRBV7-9,CASSLGSDEQYF
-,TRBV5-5,CASSLVALAETQYF
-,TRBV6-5,CASRPAGGNPETQYF
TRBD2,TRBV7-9,CASSLSRTSGGAGAKNIQYF
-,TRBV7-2,CASSQAYLSTDTQYF
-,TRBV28,CASSLSLDLGDTQYF
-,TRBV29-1,CSVAVGDSGGYTF